This T cell receptor (beta chain) is drawn from a study of shared clonotypes between healthy human individuals. Germline V gene sequence: CDR1 MGHRA, CDR2 YSYEKL. Trimming pared 4 bases from V and 2 bases from J, leaving 21 bases between. This CDR3 has 17 amino acids. The data were produced by immunoSEQ multiplex PCR, yet TCRdb's version contains in-frame clones alone and is incomplete. Among about 2 million clones listed, about 94% were seen once. Overall study findings and caveats: Clonotype sharing among donors was thought likely to change with sequencing depth. With few donors, the genetic and exposure-history diversity represented was limited. Clonotypes shared by all four donors outscored non-shared clonotypes in generation probability.

This clone was seen once. Its antigen is not known. CD45RO-negative, CCR7-positively selected cells formed the naive CD8 fraction, excluding terminally differentiated effector memory CD45RA+ cells. The origin of this receptor is a man aged 18 to 29 in good health. The material sequenced was naive CD8+ T cells sorted from blood. V usage is TRBV4-1 and J usage is TRBJ2-7; perhaps TRBD1 as D (5 bases). DNA for the CDR3: TGCGCCAGCAGCCCAAGGAGCCTTGAGACAGCCCCCTACGAGCAGTACTTC. It encodes CASSPRSLETAPYEQYF.